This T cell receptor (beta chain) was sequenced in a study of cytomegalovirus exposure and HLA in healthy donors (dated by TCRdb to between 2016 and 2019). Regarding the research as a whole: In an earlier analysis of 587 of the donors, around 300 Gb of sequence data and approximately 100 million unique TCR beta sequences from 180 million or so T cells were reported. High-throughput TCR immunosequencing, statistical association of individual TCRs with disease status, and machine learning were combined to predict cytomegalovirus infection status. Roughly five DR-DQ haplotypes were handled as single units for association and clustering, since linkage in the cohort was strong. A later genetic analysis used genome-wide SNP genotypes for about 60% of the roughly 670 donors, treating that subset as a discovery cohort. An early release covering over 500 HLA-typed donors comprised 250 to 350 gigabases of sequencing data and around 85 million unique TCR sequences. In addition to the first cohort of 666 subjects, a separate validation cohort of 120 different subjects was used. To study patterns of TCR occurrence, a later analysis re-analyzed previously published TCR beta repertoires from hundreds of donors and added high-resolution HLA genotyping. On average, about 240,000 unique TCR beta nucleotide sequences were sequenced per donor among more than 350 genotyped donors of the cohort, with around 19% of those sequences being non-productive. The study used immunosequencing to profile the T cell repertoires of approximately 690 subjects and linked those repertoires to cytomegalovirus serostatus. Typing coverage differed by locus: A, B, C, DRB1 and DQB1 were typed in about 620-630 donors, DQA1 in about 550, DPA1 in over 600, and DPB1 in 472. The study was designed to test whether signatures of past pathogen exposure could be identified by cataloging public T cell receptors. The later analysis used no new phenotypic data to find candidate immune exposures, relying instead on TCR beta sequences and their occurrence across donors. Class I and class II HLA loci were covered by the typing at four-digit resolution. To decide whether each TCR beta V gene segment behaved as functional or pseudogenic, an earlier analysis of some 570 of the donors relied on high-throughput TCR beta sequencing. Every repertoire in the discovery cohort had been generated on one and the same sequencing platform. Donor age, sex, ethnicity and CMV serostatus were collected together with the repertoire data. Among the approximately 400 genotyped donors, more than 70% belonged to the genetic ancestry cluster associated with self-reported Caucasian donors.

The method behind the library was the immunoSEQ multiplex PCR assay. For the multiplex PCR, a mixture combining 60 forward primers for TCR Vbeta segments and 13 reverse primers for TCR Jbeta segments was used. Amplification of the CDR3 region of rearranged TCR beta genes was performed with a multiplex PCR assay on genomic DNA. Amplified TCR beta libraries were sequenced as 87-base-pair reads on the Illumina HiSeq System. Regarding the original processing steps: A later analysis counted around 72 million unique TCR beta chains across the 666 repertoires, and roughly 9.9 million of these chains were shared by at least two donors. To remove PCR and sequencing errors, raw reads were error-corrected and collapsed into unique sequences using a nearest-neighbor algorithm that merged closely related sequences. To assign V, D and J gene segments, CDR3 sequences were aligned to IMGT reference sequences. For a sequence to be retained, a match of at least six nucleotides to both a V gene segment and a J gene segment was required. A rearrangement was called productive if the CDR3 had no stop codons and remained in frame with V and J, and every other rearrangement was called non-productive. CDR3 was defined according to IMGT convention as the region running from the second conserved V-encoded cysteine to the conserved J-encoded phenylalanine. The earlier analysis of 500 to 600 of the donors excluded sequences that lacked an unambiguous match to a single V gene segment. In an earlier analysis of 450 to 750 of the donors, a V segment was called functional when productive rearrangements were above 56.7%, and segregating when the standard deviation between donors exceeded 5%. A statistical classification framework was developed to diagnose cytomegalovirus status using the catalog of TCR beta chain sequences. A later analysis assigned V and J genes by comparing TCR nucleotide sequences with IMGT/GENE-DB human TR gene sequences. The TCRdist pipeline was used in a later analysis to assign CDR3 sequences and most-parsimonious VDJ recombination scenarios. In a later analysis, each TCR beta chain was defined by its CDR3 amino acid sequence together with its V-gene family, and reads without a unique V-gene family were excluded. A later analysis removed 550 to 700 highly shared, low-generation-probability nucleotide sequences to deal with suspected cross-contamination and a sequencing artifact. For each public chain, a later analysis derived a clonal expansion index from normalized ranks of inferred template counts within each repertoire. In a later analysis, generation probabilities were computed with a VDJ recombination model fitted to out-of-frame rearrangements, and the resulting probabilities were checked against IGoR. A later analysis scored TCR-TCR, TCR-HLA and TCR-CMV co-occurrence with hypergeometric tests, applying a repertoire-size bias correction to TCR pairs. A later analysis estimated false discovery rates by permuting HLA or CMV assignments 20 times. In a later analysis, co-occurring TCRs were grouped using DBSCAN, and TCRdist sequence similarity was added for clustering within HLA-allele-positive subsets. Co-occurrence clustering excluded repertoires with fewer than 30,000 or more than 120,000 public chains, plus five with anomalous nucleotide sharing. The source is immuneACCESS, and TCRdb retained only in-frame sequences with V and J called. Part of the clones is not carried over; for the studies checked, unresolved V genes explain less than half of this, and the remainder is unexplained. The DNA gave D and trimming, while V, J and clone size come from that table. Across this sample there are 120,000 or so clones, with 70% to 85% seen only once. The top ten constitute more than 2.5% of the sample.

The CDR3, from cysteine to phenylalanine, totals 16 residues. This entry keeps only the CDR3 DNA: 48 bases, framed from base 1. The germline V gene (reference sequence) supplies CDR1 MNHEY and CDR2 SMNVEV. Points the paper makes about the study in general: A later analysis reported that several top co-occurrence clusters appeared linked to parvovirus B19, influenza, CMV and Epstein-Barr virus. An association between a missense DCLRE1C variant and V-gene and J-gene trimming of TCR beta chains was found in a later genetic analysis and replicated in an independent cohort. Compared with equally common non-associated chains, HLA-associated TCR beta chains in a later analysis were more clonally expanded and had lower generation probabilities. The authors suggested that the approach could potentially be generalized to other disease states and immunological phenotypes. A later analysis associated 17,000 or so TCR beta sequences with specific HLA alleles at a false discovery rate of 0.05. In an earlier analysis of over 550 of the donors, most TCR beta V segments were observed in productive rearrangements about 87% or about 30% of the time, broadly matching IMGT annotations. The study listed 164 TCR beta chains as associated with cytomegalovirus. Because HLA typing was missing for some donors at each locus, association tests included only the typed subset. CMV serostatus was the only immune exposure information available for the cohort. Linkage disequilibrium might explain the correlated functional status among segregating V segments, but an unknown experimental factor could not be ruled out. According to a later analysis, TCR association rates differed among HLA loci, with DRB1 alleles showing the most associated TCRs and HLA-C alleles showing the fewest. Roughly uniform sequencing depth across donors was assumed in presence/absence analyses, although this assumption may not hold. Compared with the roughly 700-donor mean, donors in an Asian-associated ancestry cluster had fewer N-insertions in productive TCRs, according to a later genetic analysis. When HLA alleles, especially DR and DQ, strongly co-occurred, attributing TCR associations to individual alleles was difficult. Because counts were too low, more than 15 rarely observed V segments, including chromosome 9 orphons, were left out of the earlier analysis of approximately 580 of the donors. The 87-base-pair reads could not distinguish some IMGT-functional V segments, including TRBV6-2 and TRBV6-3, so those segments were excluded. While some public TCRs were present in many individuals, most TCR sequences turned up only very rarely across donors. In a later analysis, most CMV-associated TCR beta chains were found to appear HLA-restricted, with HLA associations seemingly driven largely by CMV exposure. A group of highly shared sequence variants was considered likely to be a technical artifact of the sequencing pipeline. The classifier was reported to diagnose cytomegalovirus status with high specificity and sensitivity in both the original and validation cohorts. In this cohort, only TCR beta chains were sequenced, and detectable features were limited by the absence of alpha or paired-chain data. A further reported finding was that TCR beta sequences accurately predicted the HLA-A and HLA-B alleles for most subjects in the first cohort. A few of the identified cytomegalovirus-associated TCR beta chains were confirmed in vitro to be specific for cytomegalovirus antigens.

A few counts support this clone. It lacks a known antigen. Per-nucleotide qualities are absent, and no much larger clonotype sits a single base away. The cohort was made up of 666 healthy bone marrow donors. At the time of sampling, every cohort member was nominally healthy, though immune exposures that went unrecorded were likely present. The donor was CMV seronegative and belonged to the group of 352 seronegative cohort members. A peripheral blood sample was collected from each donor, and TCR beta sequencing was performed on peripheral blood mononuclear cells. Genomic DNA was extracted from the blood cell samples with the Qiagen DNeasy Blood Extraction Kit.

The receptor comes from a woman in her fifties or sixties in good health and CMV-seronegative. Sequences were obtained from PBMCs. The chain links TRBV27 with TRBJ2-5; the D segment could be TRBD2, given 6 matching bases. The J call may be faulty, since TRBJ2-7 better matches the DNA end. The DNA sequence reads TGTGCCAGCAGTTTATCAGCGGGCCCCTTCTCCTACGAGCAGTACTTC. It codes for CASSLSAGPFSYEQYF.